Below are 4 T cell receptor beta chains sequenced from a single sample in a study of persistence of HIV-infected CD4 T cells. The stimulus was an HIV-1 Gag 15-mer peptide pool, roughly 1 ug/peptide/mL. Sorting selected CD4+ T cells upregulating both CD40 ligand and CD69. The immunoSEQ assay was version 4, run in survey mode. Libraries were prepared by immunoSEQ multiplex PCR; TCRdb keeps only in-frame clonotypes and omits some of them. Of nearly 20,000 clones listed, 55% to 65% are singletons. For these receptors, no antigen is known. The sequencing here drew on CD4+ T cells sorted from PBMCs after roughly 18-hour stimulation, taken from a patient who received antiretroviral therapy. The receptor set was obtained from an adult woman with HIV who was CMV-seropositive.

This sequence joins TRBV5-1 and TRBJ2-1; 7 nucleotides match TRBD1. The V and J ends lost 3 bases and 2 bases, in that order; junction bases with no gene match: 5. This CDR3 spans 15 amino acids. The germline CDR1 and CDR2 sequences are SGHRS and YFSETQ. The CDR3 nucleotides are TGCGCCAGCAGCTCAGGACAGGCGACCTACAATGAGCAGTTCTTC. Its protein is CASSSGQATYNEQFF.

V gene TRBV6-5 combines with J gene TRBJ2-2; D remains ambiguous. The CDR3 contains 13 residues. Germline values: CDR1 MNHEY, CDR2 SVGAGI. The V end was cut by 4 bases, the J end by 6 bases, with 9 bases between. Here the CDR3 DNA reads TGTGCCAGCAGTTCAGGATTGGCCGGGGAGCTGTTTTTT. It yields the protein CASSSGLAGELFF.

CDR3 protein: CASSYSRSSGANVLTF. DNA for the CDR3: TGTGCCAGCAGTTACTCGCGCAGTTCGGGGGCCAACGTCCTGACTTTC. The genes are TRBV6-5 and TRBJ2-6; no firm D call. Germline V gene lookup returns CDR1 MNHEY and CDR2 SVGAGI. The germline V and J ends were trimmed by 0 bases and 4 bases, with 10 bases remaining between them. The CDR3 extends over 16 amino acids.

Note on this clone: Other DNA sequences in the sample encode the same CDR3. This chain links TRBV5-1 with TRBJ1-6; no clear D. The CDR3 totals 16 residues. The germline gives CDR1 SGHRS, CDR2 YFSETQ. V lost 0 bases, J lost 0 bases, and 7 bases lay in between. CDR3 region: CASSLERSSYNSPLHF. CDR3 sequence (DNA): TGCGCCAGCAGCTTGGAAAGGAGCTCCTATAATTCACCCCTCCACTTT.